A selection of T cell receptor beta chains follows, all from one sample in a study of blood T cell repertoires in COVID-19. Repertoires were generated with immunoSEQ multiplex PCR, while TCRdb's copy carries only in-frame clones and drops some. The repertoire holds 70,000 to 75,000 clones, with roughly 76% as singletons. Sequenced: peripheral blood. All receptors derive from a woman aged 70 to 79 with acute or convalescent COVID-19. The CDR3 runs from the conserved cysteine through the conserved F or W. D genes are given only for firm matches. Only some rows state a clone size, as once, few, many or a class for expanded clones.

V gene: TRBV7-9; clone size: few; D gene: .; J gene: TRBJ2-7; CDR3 protein: CASSPFGGYEQYF; CDR3 DNA: TGTGCCAGCAGCCCCTTCGGGGGCTACGAGCAGTACTTC
V gene: TRBV28; clone size: .; D gene: TRBD1; J gene: TRBJ2-5; CDR3 protein: CASSSPGTGLKKTQYF; CDR3 DNA: TGTGCCAGCAGTTCCCCCGGGACAGGGTTGAAAAAGACCCAGTACTTC
V gene: TRBV5-1; clone size: .; D gene: .; J gene: TRBJ2-2; CDR3 protein: CASSLLTGANTGELFF; CDR3 DNA: TGCGCCAGCAGCCTACTGACTGGCGCGAACACCGGGGAGCTGTTTTTT
V gene: TRBV2; clone size: .; D gene: .; J gene: TRBJ1-2; CDR3 protein: CASSRQNYGYTF; CDR3 DNA: TGTGCCAGCTCCAGACAGAACTATGGCTACACCTTC
V gene: TRBV5-1; clone size: .; D gene: .; J gene: TRBJ2-3; CDR3 protein: CASSLSAGTDTQYF; CDR3 DNA: TGCGCCAGCAGCTTGTCTGCGGGGACAGATACGCAGTATTTT
V gene: TRBV5-5; clone size: once; D gene: .; J gene: TRBJ1-5; CDR3 protein: CASSGGTFDQPQHF; CDR3 DNA: TGTGCCAGCAGCGGCGGGACTTTCGATCAGCCCCAGCATTTT
V gene: TRBV10-1; clone size: .; D gene: .; J gene: TRBJ2-3; CDR3 protein: CASSAGKADTQYF; CDR3 DNA: TGCGCCAGCAGTGCCGGGAAGGCAGATACGCAGTATTTT
V gene: TRBV5-5; clone size: .; D gene: .; J gene: TRBJ1-1; CDR3 protein: CASSSGRVGNTEAFF; CDR3 DNA: TGTGCCAGCAGCTCGGGGAGAGTGGGGAACACTGAAGCTTTCTTT
V gene: TRBV7-9; clone size: .; D gene: .; J gene: TRBJ1-6; CDR3 protein: CASSPPGGLSTISPLHF; CDR3 DNA: TGTGCCAGCAGCCCCCCGGGGGGGCTTTCCACTATTTCACCCCTCCACTTT
V gene: TRBV3-1/TRBV3-2; clone size: .; D gene: .; J gene: TRBJ1-1; CDR3 protein: CASSRRKGVNTEAFF; CDR3 DNA: TGTGCCAGCAGCCGACGAAAGGGAGTGAACACTGAAGCTTTCTTT
V gene: TRBV7-2; clone size: .; D gene: .; J gene: TRBJ2-1; CDR3 protein: CASSQPGGSSYNEQFF; CDR3 DNA: TGTGCCAGCAGCCAGCCAGGAGGTAGCTCCTACAATGAGCAGTTCTTC
V gene: TRBV7-6; clone size: .; D gene: .; J gene: TRBJ2-2; CDR3 protein: CASSPISRTANTGELFF; CDR3 DNA: TGTGCCAGCAGTCCCATCTCCAGGACAGCAAACACCGGGGAGCTGTTTTTT
V gene: TRBV6-5; clone size: .; D gene: TRBD1; J gene: TRBJ2-1; CDR3 protein: CASRTGQGGNEQFF; CDR3 DNA: TGTGCCAGCAGAACGGGACAGGGTGGAAATGAGCAGTTCTTC
V gene: TRBV24-1; clone size: .; D gene: TRBD1; J gene: TRBJ1-1; CDR3 protein: CATSDPHRGGTEAFF; CDR3 DNA: TGTGCCACCAGTGATCCCCACAGGGGTGGAACTGAAGCTTTCTTT
V gene: TRBV6-5; clone size: .; D gene: .; J gene: TRBJ2-3; CDR3 protein: CASRVIASPTDTQYF; CDR3 DNA: TGTGCCAGCAGAGTAATAGCTTCTCCCACAGATACGCAGTATTTT
V gene: TRBV7-9; clone size: .; D gene: TRBD1; J gene: TRBJ1-2; CDR3 protein: CASSQRGTDEIYGYTF; CDR3 DNA: TGTGCCAGCAGTCAACGCGGGACAGATGAAATCTATGGCTACACCTTC
V gene: TRBV15; clone size: .; D gene: TRBD1; J gene: TRBJ1-2; CDR3 protein: CATSRPQGANYGYTF; CDR3 DNA: TGTGCCACCAGCAGACCTCAGGGGGCCAACTATGGCTACACCTTC
V gene: TRBV14; clone size: .; D gene: .; J gene: TRBJ2-1; CDR3 protein: CASSQEGLPRPPGGYEQFF; CDR3 DNA: TGTGCCAGCAGCCAAGAGGGACTTCCTAGGCCCCCTGGCGGGTATGAGCAGTTCTTC
V gene: TRBV7-2; clone size: .; D gene: TRBD2; J gene: TRBJ2-3; CDR3 protein: CASSLGAGVGTDTQYF; CDR3 DNA: TGTGCCAGCAGCTTAGGAGCGGGAGTTGGCACAGATACGCAGTATTTT
V gene: TRBV18; clone size: .; D gene: TRBD1; J gene: TRBJ1-1; CDR3 protein: CASSLFVTGGMNTEAFF; CDR3 DNA: TGTGCCAGCTCGCTCTTCGTGACAGGGGGCATGAACACTGAAGCTTTCTTT
V gene: TRBV25-1; clone size: .; D gene: TRBD2; J gene: TRBJ2-7; CDR3 protein: CASKGTSGYEQYF; CDR3 DNA: TGTGCCAGCAAGGGGACTAGCGGTTACGAGCAGTACTTC
V gene: TRBV6-2/TRBV6-3; clone size: .; D gene: TRBD1; J gene: TRBJ1-5; CDR3 protein: CASSSTGENQPQHF; CDR3 DNA: TGTGCCAGCAGTTCTACAGGGGAGAATCAGCCCCAGCATTTT
V gene: TRBV28; clone size: .; D gene: TRBD1; J gene: TRBJ1-5; CDR3 protein: CASSRLRDRVDQPQHF; CDR3 DNA: TGTGCCAGCAGCCGTCTCCGGGACAGGGTCGATCAGCCCCAGCATTTT